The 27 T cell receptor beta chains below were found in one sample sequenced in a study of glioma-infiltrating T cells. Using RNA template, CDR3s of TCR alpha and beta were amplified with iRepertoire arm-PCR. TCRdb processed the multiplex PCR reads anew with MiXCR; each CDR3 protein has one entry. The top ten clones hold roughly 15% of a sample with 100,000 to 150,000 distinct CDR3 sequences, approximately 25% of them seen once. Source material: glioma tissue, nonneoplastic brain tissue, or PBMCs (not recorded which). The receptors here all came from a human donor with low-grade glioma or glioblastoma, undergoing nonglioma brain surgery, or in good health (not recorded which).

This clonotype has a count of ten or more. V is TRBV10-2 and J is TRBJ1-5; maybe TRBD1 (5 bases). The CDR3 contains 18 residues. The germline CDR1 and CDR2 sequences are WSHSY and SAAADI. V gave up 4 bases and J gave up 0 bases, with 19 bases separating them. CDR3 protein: CASSGGDREGYSNQPQHF. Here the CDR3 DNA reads TGCGCCAGCAGTGGAGGGGATAGGGAGGGGTATAGCAATCAGCCCCAGCATTTT.

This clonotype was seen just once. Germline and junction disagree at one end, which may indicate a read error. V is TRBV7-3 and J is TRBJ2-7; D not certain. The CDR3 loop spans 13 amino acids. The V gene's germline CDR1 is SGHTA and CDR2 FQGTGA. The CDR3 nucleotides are TGTGCTAGCAGCTTAATTTTGGGAACCGAGCAGTACTTC. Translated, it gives CASSLILGTEQYF.

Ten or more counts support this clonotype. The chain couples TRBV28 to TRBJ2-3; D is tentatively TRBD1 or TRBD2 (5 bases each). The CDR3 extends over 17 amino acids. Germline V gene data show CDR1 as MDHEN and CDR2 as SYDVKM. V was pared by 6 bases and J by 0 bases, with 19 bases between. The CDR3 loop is CASSPQRGKQSTDTQYF. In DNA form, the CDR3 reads TGTGCCAGCAGCCCTCAGAGGGGAAAACAAAGCACAGATACGCAGTATTTT. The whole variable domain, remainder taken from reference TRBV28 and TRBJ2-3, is DVKVTQSSRYLVKRTGEKVFLECVQDMDHENMFWYRQDPGLGLRLIYFSYDVKMKEKGDIPEGYSVSREKKERFSLILESASTNQTSMYLCASSPQRGKQSTDTQYFGPGTRLTVL.

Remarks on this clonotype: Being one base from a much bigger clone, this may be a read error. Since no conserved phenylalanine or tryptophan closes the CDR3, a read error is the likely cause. The CDR3 DNA reads TGTGCCAGTAGTTCCCGGACAGCCTACAATGAGCAGTTCCTC. Residues: CASSSRTAYNEQFL. The rearrangement links TRBV19 to TRBJ2-1; D is perhaps TRBD1 (6 bases). The CDR3 contains 14 residues. Germline CDR1 is LNHDA and CDR2 is SQIVND (reference sequence). V lost 5 bases, J lost 2 bases, and 10 bases lay in between.

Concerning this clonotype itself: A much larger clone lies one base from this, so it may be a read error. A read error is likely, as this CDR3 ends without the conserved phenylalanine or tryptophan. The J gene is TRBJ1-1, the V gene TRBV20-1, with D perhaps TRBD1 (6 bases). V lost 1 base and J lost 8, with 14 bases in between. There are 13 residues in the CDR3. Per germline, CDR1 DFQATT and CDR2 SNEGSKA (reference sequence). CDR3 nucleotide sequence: TGCAGTGCTAGAGGGTTAGGGACACTGGAAGCTTTCCTT. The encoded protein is CSARGLGTLEAFL.

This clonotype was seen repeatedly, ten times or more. CDR3 sequence reads: CASSIPGLGTEAFF. In DNA form, the CDR3 reads TGTGCCAGTAGTATACCAGGGTTGGGCACTGAAGCTTTCTTT. The chain is built from TRBV19 and TRBJ1-1, with D possibly TRBD1 on 5 matching bases. Germline V gene lookup returns CDR1 LNHDA and CDR2 SQIVND (reference sequence). V was cut by 2 bases and J by 4 bases, with 11 bases left in between. The CDR3 is 14 amino acids.

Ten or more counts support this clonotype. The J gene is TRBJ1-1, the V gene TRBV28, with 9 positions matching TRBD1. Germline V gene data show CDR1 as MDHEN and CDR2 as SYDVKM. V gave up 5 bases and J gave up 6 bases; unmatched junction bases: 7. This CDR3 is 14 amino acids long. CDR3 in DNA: TGTGCCAGCAGTCGGACAGGGGCGAGTCCTGAAGCTTTCTTT. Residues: CASSRTGASPEAFF.

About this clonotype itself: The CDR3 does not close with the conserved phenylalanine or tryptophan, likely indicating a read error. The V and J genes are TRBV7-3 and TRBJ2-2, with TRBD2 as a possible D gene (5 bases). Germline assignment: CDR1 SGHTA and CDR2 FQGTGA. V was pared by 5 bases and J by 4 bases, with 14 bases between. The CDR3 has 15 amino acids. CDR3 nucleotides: TGTGCCAGCAGCCCAAGTGGGGAGTTCACCGGGGAGCTGTTTTAT. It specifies CASSPSGEFTGELFY.

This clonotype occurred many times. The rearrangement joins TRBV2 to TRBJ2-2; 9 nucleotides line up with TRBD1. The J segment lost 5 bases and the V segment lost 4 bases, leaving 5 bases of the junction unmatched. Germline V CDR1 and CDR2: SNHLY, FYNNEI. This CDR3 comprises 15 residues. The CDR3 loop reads CASSVTGQGTGELFF. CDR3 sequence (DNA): TGTGCCAGCAGTGTCACCGGACAGGGGACCGGGGAGCTGTTTTTT.

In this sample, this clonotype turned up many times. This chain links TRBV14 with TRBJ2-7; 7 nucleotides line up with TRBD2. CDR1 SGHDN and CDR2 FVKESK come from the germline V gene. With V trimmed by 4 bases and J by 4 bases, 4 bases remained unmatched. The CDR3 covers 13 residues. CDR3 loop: CASSPRGGYEQYF. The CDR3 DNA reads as TGTGCCAGCAGCCCCCGGGGAGGGTACGAGCAGTACTTC.

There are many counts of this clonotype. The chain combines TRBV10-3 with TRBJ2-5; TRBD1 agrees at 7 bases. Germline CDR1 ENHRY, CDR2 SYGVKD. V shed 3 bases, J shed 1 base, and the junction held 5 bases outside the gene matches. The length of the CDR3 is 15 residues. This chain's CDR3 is CAISDPRTGQETQYF. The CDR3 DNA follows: TGTGCCATCAGTGACCCTAGGACAGGCCAAGAGACCCAGTACTTC.

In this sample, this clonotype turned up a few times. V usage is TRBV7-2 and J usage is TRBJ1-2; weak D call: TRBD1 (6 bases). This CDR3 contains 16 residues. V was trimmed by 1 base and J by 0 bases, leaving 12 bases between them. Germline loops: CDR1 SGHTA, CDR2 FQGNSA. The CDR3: CASSLGPGASNYGYTF. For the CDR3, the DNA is TGTGCCAGCAGCTTAGGCCCAGGGGCTTCTAACTATGGCTACACCTTC.

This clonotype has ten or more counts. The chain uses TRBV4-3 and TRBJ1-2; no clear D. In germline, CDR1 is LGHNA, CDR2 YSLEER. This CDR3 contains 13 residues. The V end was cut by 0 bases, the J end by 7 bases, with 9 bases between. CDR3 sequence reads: CASSQDNAGGYTF. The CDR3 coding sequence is TGCGCCAGCAGCCAAGATAACGCCGGTGGCTACACCTTC.

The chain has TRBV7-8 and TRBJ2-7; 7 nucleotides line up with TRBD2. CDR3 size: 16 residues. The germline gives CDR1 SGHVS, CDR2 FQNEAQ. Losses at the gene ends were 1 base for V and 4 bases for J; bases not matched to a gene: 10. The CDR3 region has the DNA TGTGCCAGCAGCTTAGGCCTCGGACTAGTTAGGTACGAGCAGTACTTC. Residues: CASSLGLGLVRYEQYF.

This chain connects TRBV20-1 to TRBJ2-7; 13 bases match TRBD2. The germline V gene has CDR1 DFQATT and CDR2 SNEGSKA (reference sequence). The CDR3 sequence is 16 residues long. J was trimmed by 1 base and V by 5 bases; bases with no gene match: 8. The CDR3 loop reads CSACWTSGSSSYEQYF. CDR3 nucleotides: TGCAGTGCTTGTTGGACTAGCGGGAGTTCTTCCTACGAGCAGTACTTC.

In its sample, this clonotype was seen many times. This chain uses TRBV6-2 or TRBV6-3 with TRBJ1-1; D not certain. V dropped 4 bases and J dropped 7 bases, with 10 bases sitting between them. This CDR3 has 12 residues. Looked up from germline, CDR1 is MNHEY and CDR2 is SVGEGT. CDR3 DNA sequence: TGTGCCAGCAGTTTCTTAGGCGGTGAAGCTTTCTTT. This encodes CASSFLGGEAFF.

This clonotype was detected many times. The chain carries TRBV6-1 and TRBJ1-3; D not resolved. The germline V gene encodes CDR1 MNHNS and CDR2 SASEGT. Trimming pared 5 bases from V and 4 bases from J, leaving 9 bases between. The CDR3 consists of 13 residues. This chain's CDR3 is CASSPGGGNTIYF. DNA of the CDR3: TGTGCCAGCAGTCCGGGAGGGGGAAACACCATATATTTT.

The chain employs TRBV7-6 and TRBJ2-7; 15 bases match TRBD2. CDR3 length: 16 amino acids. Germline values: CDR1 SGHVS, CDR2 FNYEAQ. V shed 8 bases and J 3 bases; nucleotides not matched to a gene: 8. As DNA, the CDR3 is TGTGCCAGCGGCTCCGGACTAGCGGGAGGGAACTACGAGCAGTACTTC. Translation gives CASGSGLAGGNYEQYF.

This CDR3 is CSVGASNAEAFF. DNA for the CDR3: TGCAGCGTCGGGGCGTCAAACGCTGAAGCTTTCTTT. This chain uses TRBV29-1 with TRBJ1-1; D possibly corresponds to TRBD1 (5 bases). Germline V gene lookup returns CDR1 SQVTM and CDR2 ANQGSEA. The V end lost 6 bases, the J end lost 6 bases, and 14 bases lay between the germline ends. The CDR3 totals 12 residues.

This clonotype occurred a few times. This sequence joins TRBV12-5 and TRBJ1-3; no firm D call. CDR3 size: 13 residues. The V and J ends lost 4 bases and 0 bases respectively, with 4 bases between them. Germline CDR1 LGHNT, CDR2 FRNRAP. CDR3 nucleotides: TGTGCTAGTGGTTGGGACTCTGGAAACACCATATATTTT. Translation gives CASGWDSGNTIYF.

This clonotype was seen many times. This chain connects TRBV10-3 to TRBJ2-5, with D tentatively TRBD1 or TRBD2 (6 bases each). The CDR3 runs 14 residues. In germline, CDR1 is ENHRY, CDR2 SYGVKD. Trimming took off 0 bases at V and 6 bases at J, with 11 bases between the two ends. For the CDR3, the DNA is TGTGCCATCAGTGAGTCAGGGGGAGGCAAGACCCAGTACTTC. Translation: CAISESGGGKTQYF.

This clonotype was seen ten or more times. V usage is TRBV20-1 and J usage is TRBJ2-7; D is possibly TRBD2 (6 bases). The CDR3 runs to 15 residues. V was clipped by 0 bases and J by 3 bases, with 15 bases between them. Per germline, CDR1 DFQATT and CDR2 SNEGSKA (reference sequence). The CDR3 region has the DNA TGCAGTGCTAGAGATCTAGCGCGGGACTTCTACGAGCAGTACTTC. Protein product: CSARDLARDFYEQYF.

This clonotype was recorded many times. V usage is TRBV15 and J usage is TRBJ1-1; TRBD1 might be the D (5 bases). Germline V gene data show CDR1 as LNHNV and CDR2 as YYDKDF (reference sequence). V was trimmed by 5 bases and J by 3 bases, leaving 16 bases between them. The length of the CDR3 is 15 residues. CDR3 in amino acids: CATSPGPTLHTEAFF. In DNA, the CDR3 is TGTGCCACCAGCCCGGGACCGACACTTCACACTGAAGCTTTCTTT.

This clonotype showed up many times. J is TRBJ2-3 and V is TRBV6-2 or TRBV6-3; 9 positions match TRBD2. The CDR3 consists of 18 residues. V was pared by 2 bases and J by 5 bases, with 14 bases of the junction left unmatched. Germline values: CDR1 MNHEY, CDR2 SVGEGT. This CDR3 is CASSYKERAGGPEDTQYF. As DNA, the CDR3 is TGTGCCAGCAGTTACAAAGAACGGGCGGGAGGGCCGGAAGATACGCAGTATTTT.

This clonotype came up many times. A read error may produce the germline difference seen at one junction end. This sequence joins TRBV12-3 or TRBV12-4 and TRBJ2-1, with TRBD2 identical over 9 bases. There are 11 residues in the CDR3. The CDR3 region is CASRRLAAYSF. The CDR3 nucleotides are TGTGCCAGCAGACGACTAGCGGCATACTCCTTC.

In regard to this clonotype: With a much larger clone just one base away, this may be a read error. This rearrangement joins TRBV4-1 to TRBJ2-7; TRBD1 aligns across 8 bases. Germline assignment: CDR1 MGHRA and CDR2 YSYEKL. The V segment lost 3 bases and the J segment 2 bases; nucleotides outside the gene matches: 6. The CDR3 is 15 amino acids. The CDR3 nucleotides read TGCGCCAGCAGCCAGGTGACAGGGGCAGCCTACGAGCAGTACTTC. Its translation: CASSQVTGAAYEQYF.

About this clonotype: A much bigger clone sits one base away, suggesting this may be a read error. The CDR3 reads CASRGSVGNYGYTF. The DNA of the CDR3 is TGTGCCAGTAGGGGCAGCGTCGGGAACTATGGCTACACCTTC. The chain couples TRBV19 to TRBJ1-2; D unresolved. CDR3 size: 14 residues. From germline, CDR1 is LNHDA and CDR2 SQIVND (reference sequence). Trimming removed 6 bases at V and 2 bases at J, with 13 bases between.